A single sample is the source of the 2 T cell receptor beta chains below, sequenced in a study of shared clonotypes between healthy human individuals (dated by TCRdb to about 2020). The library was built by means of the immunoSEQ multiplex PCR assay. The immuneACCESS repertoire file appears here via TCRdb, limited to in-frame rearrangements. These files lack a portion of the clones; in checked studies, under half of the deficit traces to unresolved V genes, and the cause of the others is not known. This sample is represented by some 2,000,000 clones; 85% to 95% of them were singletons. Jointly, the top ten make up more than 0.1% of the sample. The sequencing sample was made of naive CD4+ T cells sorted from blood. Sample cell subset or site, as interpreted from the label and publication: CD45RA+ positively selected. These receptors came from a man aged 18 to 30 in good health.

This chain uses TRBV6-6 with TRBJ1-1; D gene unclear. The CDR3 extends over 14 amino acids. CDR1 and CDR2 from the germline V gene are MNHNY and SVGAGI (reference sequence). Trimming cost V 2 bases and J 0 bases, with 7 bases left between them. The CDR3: CASSYTVMNTEAFF. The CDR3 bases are TGTGCCAGCAGTTACACAGTAATGAACACTGAAGCTTTCTTT.

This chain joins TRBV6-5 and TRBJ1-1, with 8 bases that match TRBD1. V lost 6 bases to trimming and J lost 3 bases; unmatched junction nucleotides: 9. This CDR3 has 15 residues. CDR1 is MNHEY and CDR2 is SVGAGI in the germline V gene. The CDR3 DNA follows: TGTGCCAGCAGGTATTTCGGACAGGGTCACACTGAAGCTTTCTTT. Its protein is CASRYFGQGHTEAFF.